What follows describes a single TCR beta chain. Its antigen remains unidentified. Per-base qualities were not stored, and no clone one base away is much larger. Libraries were constructed by 5' RACE. For sequencing, an Illumina HiSeq 2500 was employed. A second PCR of roughly 6 to 11 cycles was run with a J-beta primer mix and a sample-barcoded 5' primer. A unique molecular identifier was introduced onto each TCR beta cDNA molecule by a template-switch 5' adaptor carrying 12 random nucleotides. Each sample yielded at least 2.5 million CDR3-containing paired-end reads. First-strand cDNA was synthesized from all RNA with the Mint cDNA synthesis kit, primed by a TRBC-specific oligonucleotide. Following uracil-DNA glycosylase treatment, a first 18-cycle PCR with universal primers M1SS and BC2_uni_R was performed on all cDNA. Concerning the study's data processing: For normalization, 1 million high-quality reads were randomly selected from each sample, with every read carrying a distinct molecular identifier. Instead of being binned into consensus sequences, reads with shared molecular identifiers were discarded. MiTCR, set to a Q25 quality threshold and the strictest error-elimination algorithm, was used for CDR3 identification, clonotype clustering and error correction. Lower-bound total TCR beta diversity was estimated with a nonparametric unseen species model using Euler transformation. In-frame beta chains were kept once TCRdb had trimmed the public reads at Q25 with fastp and called clones with MiXCR. CDR3 protein duplicates are merged, each entry listing the most common genes and DNA. TCRdb assigned the V and J calls; the authors' analysis was not used. A total of over a million distinct CDR3 sequences appear in this sample, around 59% of them only once. The leading ten clones occupy about 6.3% of the sample.

The roughly 42 donors, aged about 6 to 95 years, were systemically healthy Caucasian individuals from Russia. Each donor gave 8 to 10 milliliters of peripheral blood, drawn into EDTA-treated Vacutainer tubes. Ficoll-Paque density-gradient centrifugation was used to isolate PBMCs, with at least 6 million per sample. Trizol reagent was used to extract total RNA from the PBMCs, yielding at least 6 micrograms per sample. The percentages of naive CD45RAhigh/CD27high T cells were determined by flow cytometry on a PBMC aliquot from every donor. Spanning cysteine to phenylalanine, the CDR3 consists of 18 amino acids. Solely the CDR3 DNA is kept, with 54 bases framed from the first base. The V end loses 3 bases and the J end loses 2 bases, and a stretch of 19 bases separates them. Via the germline V gene, CDR1 is KGHDR and CDR2 SFDVKD. This entry belongs to a study of blood T cells in healthy people across ages (dated by TCRdb to between 2014 and 2016). General notes on the study: In model experiments, template switching captured about one uniquely barcoded TCR beta cDNA molecule for every two T cells. To track age-related changes in TCR beta repertoire diversity, the study relied on deep sequencing normalized with unique cDNA molecular identifiers. Donors were grouped into four age groups: young (average approximately 15 years), middle-aged (less than 40), aged (about 60) and long-lived (approximately 75). To avoid experimental bias, donors of different ages were randomly spread across the sequencing lanes. Using the same blood draw, the study looked at two additional independent replicas of 1 million unique cDNA reads for two donors, one aged 18 to 30 and the other aged 80 or older.

Findings and caveats that apply to the study as a whole: Observed TCR beta diversity per million T cells fell roughly linearly with age, and a significant reduction was already apparent by age around 44. Observed TCR beta diversity correlated strongly with the percentage of naive T cells measured by flow cytometry. Estimates of total diversity based on one million sequenced T cells were regarded as lower bounds and as underestimates. Compared with the aged group, the long-lived group had more naive CD4+ T cells, fewer expanded clones and increased TCR diversity, suggesting age selection. Because donor CMV infection status was unknown, age-related changes in expanded clonotypes were potentially confounded. Conclusive comparison of naive and antigen-experienced compartments was prevented by the profiling of bulk unsorted PBMCs.

The sequencing input was blood. The receptor chain draws on TRBV24-1 and TRBJ2-1; the D gene lacks a confident call. The source of this sequence is a man aged 18 to 29 in good health. Here the CDR3 is given as CATSDTPLGARAYNEQFF. The bases are TGTGCCACCAGTGATACCCCTCTGGGCGCAAGGGCCTACAATGAGCAGTTCTTC.